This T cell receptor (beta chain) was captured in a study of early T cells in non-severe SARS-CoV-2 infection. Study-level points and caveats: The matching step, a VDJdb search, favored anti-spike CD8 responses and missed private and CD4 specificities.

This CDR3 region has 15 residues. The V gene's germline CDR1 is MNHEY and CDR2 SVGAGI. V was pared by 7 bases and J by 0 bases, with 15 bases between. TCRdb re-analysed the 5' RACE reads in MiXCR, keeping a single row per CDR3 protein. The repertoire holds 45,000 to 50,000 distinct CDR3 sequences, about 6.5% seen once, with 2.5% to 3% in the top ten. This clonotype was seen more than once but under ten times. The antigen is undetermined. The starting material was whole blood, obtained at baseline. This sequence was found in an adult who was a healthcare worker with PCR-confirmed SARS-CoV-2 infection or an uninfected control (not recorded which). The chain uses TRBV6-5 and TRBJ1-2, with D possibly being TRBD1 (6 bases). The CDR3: CASTPRDTSNYGYTF. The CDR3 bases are TGTGCCAGCACCCCGAGGGACACATCTAACTATGGCTACACCTTC.